These T cell receptor beta chains were read from a single sample in a study of PD-L1 blockade in urothelial cancer. Data came from immunoSEQ multiplex PCR; TCRdb stores just in-frame clones and leaves some out. The sample records some 50,000 clones, around 90% being singletons. Sample: PBMCs, taken around atezolizumab (anti-PD-L1) treatment. These receptors were taken from a woman aged 60 to 75 with urothelial cancer. Each CDR3 is given with its conserved first and last residue.

TRBV9,CASSPPTGADNSPLHF
TRBV5-1,CASSLRPSGRAMNNEQFF
TRBV7-9,CASSVAEEQFF
TRBV6-4,CASSEGGGDTQYF
TRBV9,CASSVGSGLETQYF
TRBV7-9,CASSHPDSLNIQYF
TRBV5-4,CASSLTPDSYNSPLHF
TRBV10-3,CAISSLEAGVSYEQYF
TRBV5-4,CASSLDRGSGGNTIYF
TRBV28,CASSLPLAGTLHEQFF
TRBV2,CASSEFGVLGEEQYF
TRBV5-1,CASSSGTGRGYGYTF
TRBV28,CASSPPRDYTGELFF
TRBV15,CATSRGQGEYGYTF
TRBV7-9,CATTSGGTDQIF
TRBV6-4,CASSFTGANTGELFF
TRBV9,CASSAPIWGPGNTIYF
TRBV25-1,CASSGSGGNNEQFF
TRBV7-2,CASGAGQAYEQYF
TRBV5-4,CASSARQGRVTEAFF
TRBV7-2,CASSPQMGRAYEQYF
TRBV5-1,CASSLSGSTDTQYF
TRBV11-3,CASSLQPGSEQFF
TRBV7-7,CASSPGVGYSYEQYF
TRBV2,CASRRRRGQETQYF
TRBV5-1,CASSLGATPEAFF
TRBV7-3,CASSPIGGARDTQYF
TRBV27,CASSFRQGPGDTQYF
TRBV7-2,CASSPRSSGSPPGEQFF
TRBV20-1,CSVKSSQAQHF
TRBV19,CASSKVDRGLGYTF
TRBV7-2,CASSFEPSRGDPYEQYF
TRBV5-5,CASSFRGSSYEQYF
TRBV7-2,CASSLAGGGAGRRQFF
TRBV18,CASSPLGGDVDYGYTF
TRBV19,CASRRGTSGRALPGELFF
TRBV4-3,CASSQEFGGPMRAQHF
TRBV25-1,CASSALGGGQPQHF
TRBV2,CASSEGGSGSSYEQYF
TRBV2,CASSLQGTTWPQHF
TRBV5-5,CASSFRDTFNYGYTF
TRBV6-1,CASSEASRLYEQYF
TRBV7-9,CASSRTGGAEAFF
TRBV7-9,CASSPLLNTEAFF
TRBV18,CASSPTDSSGNTIYF
TRBV5-4,CASSPGTSGNTGELFF
TRBV6-1,CASSENRGLGEPQHF
TRBV7-8,CASSLPAGAAGELFF
TRBV9,CASSVGGGKNIQYF
TRBV6-5,CAVSAGPYNEQFF
TRBV27,CASSFRAGGPGEQFF